These T cell receptor beta chains were read from a single sample in a study of shared T cell receptors in the human thymus. TCRdb's table, derived via immunoSEQ multiplex PCR, lists solely in-frame clones and lacks some. Of hundreds of thousands of clones in the sample, 88% were seen once. The data were also submitted as part of a second study, on human thymus T cells.

Sequencing used thymocytes. These receptors all come from a boy under two years old with a congenital heart defect. Each CDR3 is given with its conserved first and last residue. Each record gives: V gene, clone size, J gene, D gene, CDR3 protein, CDR3 DNA. The D gene is left open where the match is weak. The size entry is marked missing in some rows and otherwise reads once, few, many or a size class.

TRBV7-3	NA	TRBJ2-1	TRBD2	CASSLRAGGLNEQFF	TGTGCCAGCAGCCTACGGGCGGGAGGGCTTAATGAGCAGTTCTTC
TRBV19	NA	TRBJ1-2	TRBD1	CASWTGQNYGYTF	TGTGCCAGCTGGACAGGACAAAACTATGGCTACACCTTC
TRBV27	NA	TRBJ1-2	NA	CASSPRGGEGYGYTF	TGTGCCAGCAGTCCCCGGGGAGGGGAAGGCTATGGCTACACCTTC
TRBV7-2	NA	TRBJ2-7	TRBD2	CASSLGGLATSYEQYF	TGTGCCAGCAGCTTAGGGGGACTAGCCACCTCCTACGAGCAGTACTTC
TRBV12-2	NA	TRBJ2-7	NA	CASRLVLPSEQYF	TGTGCAAGTCGCTTAGTCCTCCCTAGCGAGCAGTACTTC
TRBV5-4	NA	TRBJ1-4	NA	CASSLLQSNEKLFF	TGTGCCAGCAGCTTGTTACAGTCTAATGAAAAACTGTTTTTT
TRBV5-1	NA	TRBJ2-7	NA	CASSRDRDIIYEQYF	TGCGCCAGCAGCAGGGACCGGGACATCATCTACGAGCAGTACTTC
TRBV7-9	NA	TRBJ2-5	TRBD1	CASKGQEGTQYF	TGTGCCAGCAAGGGACAGGAGGGGACCCAGTACTTC
TRBV9	NA	TRBJ2-7	TRBD2	CASSVEAGGSYEQYF	TGTGCCAGCAGCGTAGAAGCGGGAGGGTCCTACGAGCAGTACTTC
TRBV5-5	NA	TRBJ2-1	TRBD2	CASSLGLADYNEQFF	TGTGCCAGCAGCTTGGGGCTAGCGGACTACAATGAGCAGTTCTTC
TRBV29-1	NA	TRBJ2-1	NA	CSVGNSVSEQFF	TGCAGCGTTGGTAATAGCGTGAGTGAGCAGTTCTTC
TRBV11-3	NA	TRBJ2-1	NA	CASSRPGGTRGTVEQFF	TGTGCCAGCAGCCGCCCAGGCGGGACTAGGGGGACAGTTGAGCAGTTCTTC
TRBV6-5	NA	TRBJ2-3	TRBD2	CASTTSGRTDTQYF	TGTGCCAGTACCACTAGCGGACGCACAGATACGCAGTATTTT
TRBV10-3	NA	TRBJ2-7	TRBD2	CAISVGTTSYEQYF	TGTGCCATCAGTGTAGGGACTACCTCCTACGAGCAGTACTTC
TRBV30	NA	TRBJ1-1	TRBD1	CAWISRQGLRTEAFF	TGTGCCTGGATTTCCCGACAGGGATTACGCACTGAAGCTTTCTTT
TRBV5-5	NA	TRBJ1-1	TRBD1	CASSLVWDRLMHTEAFF	TGTGCCAGCAGCTTGGTATGGGACAGGTTAATGCACACTGAAGCTTTCTTT
TRBV2	NA	TRBJ2-1	TRBD2	CASSWVGDSLLAGSYNEQFF	TGTGCCAGCAGTTGGGTGGGGGACAGCCTACTAGCGGGTTCCTACAATGAGCAGTTCTTC
TRBV19	once	TRBJ2-3	NA	CASSHSTRPSDTQYF	TGTGCCAGTAGTCATTCGACTAGACCGTCGGATACGCAGTATTTT
TRBV7-6	NA	TRBJ1-3	NA	CASSQQGRGLRNTIYF	TGTGCCAGCAGCCAACAGGGAAGGGGCCTTAGAAACACCATATATTTT
TRBV7-2	NA	TRBJ2-7	NA	CASSLAGAIDEQYF	TGTGCCAGCAGCTTAGCAGGGGCTATCGACGAGCAGTACTTC
TRBV10-3	NA	TRBJ1-2	NA	CAISESTVQARGYGYTF	TGTGCCATCAGTGAGTCGACCGTCCAGGCAAGGGGATATGGCTACACCTTC
TRBV19	NA	TRBJ1-1	NA	CASSINRIKNTEAFF	TGTGCCAGTAGTATCAACAGGATAAAGAACACTGAAGCTTTCTTT
TRBV7-3	NA	TRBJ2-1	TRBD1	CASSPRGPGTYNEQFF	TGTGCCAGCAGCCCAAGGGGGCCAGGGACCTACAATGAGCAGTTCTTC
TRBV14	NA	TRBJ2-3	TRBD1	CASSPRQGQTVTDTQYF	TGTGCCAGCAGCCCCCGACAGGGACAGACGGTGACAGATACGCAGTATTTT
TRBV19	once	TRBJ2-7	TRBD2	CASSISASGRFFYEQYF	TGTGCCAGTAGTATATCGGCTAGCGGGAGGTTCTTCTACGAGCAGTACTTC
TRBV25-1	NA	TRBJ2-7	NA	CASSDPLSYEQYF	TGTGCCAGCAGTGACCCCCTCTCCTACGAGCAGTACTTC
TRBV7-2	NA	TRBJ1-5	NA	CASSLGDINQPQHF	TGTGCCAGCAGCTTAGGGGACATCAATCAGCCCCAGCATTTT
TRBV4-3	few	TRBJ2-7	NA	CASSQDRRAARAYEQYF	TGCGCCAGCAGCCAAGATAGGAGGGCGGCTAGGGCGTACGAGCAGTACTTC
TRBV30	NA	TRBJ2-3	TRBD2	CAWKREEADTQYF	TGTGCCTGGAAGCGGGAGGAGGCAGATACGCAGTATTTT
TRBV7-6	once	TRBJ2-1	TRBD2	CASSLEDSGSSYNEQFF	TGTGCCAGCAGCTTAGAAGATAGCGGGAGCTCCTACAATGAGCAGTTCTTC